The rows below give T cell receptor beta chains drawn from one sample of a study of a mutant IDH1 vaccine in newly diagnosed glioma. No antigen has been assigned to these receptors. Generated by immunoSEQ multiplex PCR, the TCRdb table keeps only in-frame clones and is missing some. In the table there are some 33,000 clones, around 79% of which are singletons. The material sequenced was PBMCs, taken from a glioma patient whose treatment included an IDH1 peptide vaccine. These receptors were obtained from a young woman with glioma. Some clones in this sample may be carry-over from other donors' samples. CDR3s include the opening cysteine and the closing phenylalanine or tryptophan. Fields, in order: clone size, V gene, J gene, D gene, CDR3 length, CDR3 protein, CDR3 DNA. The D gene is left open where the match is weak. Size tells how often a clone was seen (once, few, many) or the class of an expanded clone, and some rows leave it out.

clone size: .
V gene: TRBV11-2
J gene: TRBJ1-2
D gene: TRBD1
CDR3 length: 14
CDR3 protein: CASSSTGEGYGYTF
CDR3 DNA: TGTGCCAGCAGCTCGACAGGGGAAGGGTATGGCTACACCTTC

clone size: once
V gene: TRBV10-3
J gene: TRBJ2-1
D gene: TRBD2
CDR3 length: 16
CDR3 protein: CAISDRSGGGYNEQFF
CDR3 DNA: TGTGCCATCAGTGATAGAAGCGGGGGAGGCTACAATGAGCAGTTCTTC

clone size: once
V gene: TRBV19
J gene: TRBJ1-4
D gene: TRBD1
CDR3 length: 14
CDR3 protein: CASTPGTANEKLFF
CDR3 DNA: TGTGCCAGTACCCCTGGGACAGCGAATGAAAAACTGTTTTTT

clone size: .
V gene: TRBV30
J gene: TRBJ2-5
D gene: TRBD2
CDR3 length: 16
CDR3 protein: CAWRTSGRAGGGTQYF
CDR3 DNA: TGTGCCTGGAGGACTAGCGGGAGGGCCGGTGGTGGGACCCAGTACTTC

clone size: .
V gene: TRBV4-1
J gene: TRBJ2-3
D gene: TRBD2
CDR3 length: 18
CDR3 protein: CASSQVSSSGRSTDTQYF
CDR3 DNA: TGCGCCAGCAGCCAAGTGTCGAGTAGCGGGAGATCGACAGATACGCAGTATTTT

clone size: .
V gene: TRBV2
J gene: TRBJ2-5
D gene: .
CDR3 length: 14
CDR3 protein: CASSRSLLQETQYF
CDR3 DNA: TGTGCCAGCTCCAGGTCACTGCTACAAGAGACCCAGTACTTC

clone size: .
V gene: TRBV19
J gene: TRBJ2-7
D gene: .
CDR3 length: 14
CDR3 protein: CASSIKGPGREQYF
CDR3 DNA: TGTGCCAGTAGTATAAAAGGCCCGGGTAGGGAGCAGTACTTC

clone size: .
V gene: TRBV10-2
J gene: TRBJ2-7
D gene: .
CDR3 length: 8
CDR3 protein: CAVGEQYF
CDR3 DNA: TGCGCCGTAGGGGAGCAGTACTTC

clone size: .
V gene: TRBV13
J gene: TRBJ2-1
D gene: TRBD1
CDR3 length: 16
CDR3 protein: CASSSNDRAPYNEQFF
CDR3 DNA: TGTGCCAGCAGCTCCAACGACAGGGCCCCCTACAATGAGCAGTTCTTC

clone size: .
V gene: TRBV7-6
J gene: TRBJ2-2
D gene: .
CDR3 length: 17
CDR3 protein: CASSPQLTSRGTGELFF
CDR3 DNA: TGTGCCAGCAGCCCACAATTGACTAGCAGGGGCACCGGGGAGCTGTTTTTT

clone size: .
V gene: TRBV29-1
J gene: TRBJ1-2
D gene: TRBD1
CDR3 length: 13
CDR3 protein: CSVEERTGNGYTF
CDR3 DNA: TGCAGCGTTGAGGAAAGGACAGGGAATGGCTACACCTTC

clone size: .
V gene: TRBV6-1
J gene: TRBJ1-1
D gene: .
CDR3 length: 15
CDR3 protein: CASRWGRTINTEAFF
CDR3 DNA: TGTGCCAGCCGATGGGGTCGGACAATCAACACTGAAGCTTTCTTT

clone size: .
V gene: TRBV5-6
J gene: TRBJ2-5
D gene: .
CDR3 length: 15
CDR3 protein: CASSPQDWSRETQYF
CDR3 DNA: TGTGCCAGCAGCCCCCAAGACTGGTCGAGAGAGACCCAGTACTTC

clone size: few
V gene: TRBV5-5
J gene: TRBJ2-7
D gene: TRBD1
CDR3 length: 14
CDR3 protein: CASSLIQGSLEQYF
CDR3 DNA: TGTGCCAGCAGCTTGATACAGGGGTCTCTGGAGCAGTACTTC

clone size: .
V gene: TRBV4-1
J gene: TRBJ2-1
D gene: .
CDR3 length: 11
CDR3 protein: CASSLHNEQFF
CDR3 DNA: TGCGCCAGCAGCCTCCACAATGAGCAGTTCTTC

clone size: .
V gene: TRBV27
J gene: TRBJ2-7
D gene: .
CDR3 length: 14
CDR3 protein: CASSLSAEGYEQYF
CDR3 DNA: TGTGCCAGCAGTTTATCGGCAGAGGGGTACGAGCAGTACTTC

clone size: .
V gene: TRBV9
J gene: TRBJ2-2
D gene: TRBD1
CDR3 length: 14
CDR3 protein: CASRGQTNTGELFF
CDR3 DNA: TGTGCCAGCAGGGGACAGACGAACACCGGGGAGCTGTTTTTT

clone size: medium-sized
V gene: TRBV10-3
J gene: TRBJ2-3
D gene: TRBD2
CDR3 length: 14
CDR3 protein: CAISVAGETDTQYF
CDR3 DNA: TGTGCCATCTCAGTTGCGGGAGAGACAGATACGCAGTATTTT

clone size: .
V gene: TRBV5-1
J gene: TRBJ2-5
D gene: .
CDR3 length: 15
CDR3 protein: CASSFRGGGQETQYF
CDR3 DNA: TGCGCCAGCAGCTTCCGCGGCGGTGGCCAAGAGACCCAGTACTTC

clone size: .
V gene: TRBV5-1
J gene: TRBJ2-7
D gene: .
CDR3 length: 15
CDR3 protein: CASSLNLRGTYEQYF
CDR3 DNA: TGCGCCAGCAGCTTGAATCTCCGGGGAACCTACGAGCAGTACTTC

clone size: .
V gene: TRBV11-3
J gene: TRBJ2-6
D gene: .
CDR3 length: 14
CDR3 protein: CASSFRDGANVLTF
CDR3 DNA: TGTGCCAGCAGCTTCAGGGACGGGGCCAACGTCCTGACTTTC

clone size: once
V gene: TRBV10-2
J gene: TRBJ1-2
D gene: .
CDR3 length: 11
CDR3 protein: CASSEGWGYTF
CDR3 DNA: TGCGCCAGCAGTGAAGGTTGGGGCTACACCTTC

clone size: .
V gene: TRBV5-4
J gene: TRBJ1-1
D gene: .
CDR3 length: 12
CDR3 protein: CASSYSGLEAFF
CDR3 DNA: TGTGCCAGCAGCTATTCCGGGCTTGAAGCTTTCTTT

clone size: .
V gene: TRBV13
J gene: TRBJ1-2
D gene: TRBD1
CDR3 length: 14
CDR3 protein: CASSPPTGANGYTF
CDR3 DNA: TGTGCCAGCAGCCCCCCTACAGGGGCTAATGGCTACACCTTC

clone size: few
V gene: TRBV2
J gene: TRBJ1-1
D gene: TRBD1
CDR3 length: 13
CDR3 protein: CALGGQPNTEAFF
CDR3 DNA: TGTGCCCTGGGGGGACAGCCGAACACTGAAGCTTTCTTT

clone size: .
V gene: TRBV4-1
J gene: TRBJ2-7
D gene: .
CDR3 length: 15
CDR3 protein: CASSQGLGFAYEQYF
CDR3 DNA: TGCGCCAGCAGCCAAGGGCTCGGATTTGCTTACGAGCAGTACTTC

clone size: .
V gene: TRBV6-5
J gene: TRBJ1-5
D gene: .
CDR3 length: 13
CDR3 protein: CASALGGNQPQHF
CDR3 DNA: TGTGCCAGCGCTTTGGGGGGCAATCAGCCCCAGCATTTT

clone size: .
V gene: TRBV19
J gene: TRBJ2-3
D gene: TRBD2
CDR3 length: 16
CDR3 protein: CASREAGWERAGTQYF
CDR3 DNA: TGTGCCAGTAGGGAAGCGGGGTGGGAGCGGGCGGGTACGCAGTATTTT

clone size: few
V gene: TRBV29-1
J gene: TRBJ1-1
D gene: TRBD1
CDR3 length: 11
CDR3 protein: CSVQDRAEAFF
CDR3 DNA: TGCAGCGTTCAAGACAGGGCTGAAGCTTTCTTT

clone size: .
V gene: TRBV6-5
J gene: TRBJ1-1
D gene: TRBD1
CDR3 length: 15
CDR3 protein: CASSGRQGGLLEAFF
CDR3 DNA: TGTGCCAGCAGTGGTCGACAGGGAGGTTTGCTTGAAGCTTTCTTT

clone size: .
V gene: TRBV19
J gene: TRBJ1-5
D gene: TRBD1
CDR3 length: 14
CDR3 protein: CASSDEGAGQPQHF
CDR3 DNA: TGTGCCAGTAGTGATGAGGGGGCAGGACAGCCCCAGCATTTT

clone size: few
V gene: TRBV10-3
J gene: TRBJ1-1
D gene: TRBD1
CDR3 length: 15
CDR3 protein: CAISIDRGRTTEAFF
CDR3 DNA: TGTGCCATCAGTATCGACAGGGGCCGAACAACTGAAGCTTTCTTT

clone size: .
V gene: TRBV27
J gene: TRBJ1-5
D gene: TRBD1
CDR3 length: 16
CDR3 protein: CASSFRYRGPNQPQHF
CDR3 DNA: TGTGCCAGCAGTTTCAGATACAGGGGACCCAATCAGCCCCAGCATTTT

clone size: .
V gene: TRBV7-6
J gene: TRBJ2-1
D gene: .
CDR3 length: 15
CDR3 protein: CASSLGLRTYNEQFF
CDR3 DNA: TGTGCCAGCAGCTTAGGCTTGAGGACCTACAATGAGCAGTTCTTC

clone size: .
V gene: TRBV9
J gene: TRBJ1-2
D gene: .
CDR3 length: 14
CDR3 protein: CASSVEGGMGGYTF
CDR3 DNA: TGTGCCAGCAGCGTGGAGGGGGGGATGGGAGGCTACACCTTC

clone size: .
V gene: TRBV6-1
J gene: TRBJ2-7
D gene: .
CDR3 length: 19
CDR3 protein: CASSVSVSWTGGFAYEQYF
CDR3 DNA: TGTGCCAGCAGTGTAAGCGTATCCTGGACCGGAGGGTTCGCCTACGAGCAGTACTTC

clone size: .
V gene: TRBV27
J gene: TRBJ1-2
D gene: TRBD1
CDR3 length: 15
CDR3 protein: CASRRQGIKDYGYTF
CDR3 DNA: TGTGCCAGCAGAAGACAGGGGATCAAGGACTATGGCTACACCTTC

clone size: .
V gene: TRBV4-1
J gene: TRBJ1-4
D gene: .
CDR3 length: 13
CDR3 protein: CASSRIGMEKLFF
CDR3 DNA: TGCGCCAGCAGCCGGATAGGAATGGAAAAACTGTTTTTT

clone size: once
V gene: TRBV29-1
J gene: TRBJ2-5
D gene: .
CDR3 length: 17
CDR3 protein: CSVEDGAGELWRETQYF
CDR3 DNA: TGCAGCGTTGAAGATGGGGCAGGCGAGTTATGGCGAGAGACCCAGTACTTC

clone size: once
V gene: TRBV2
J gene: TRBJ2-1
D gene: TRBD2
CDR3 length: 14
CDR3 protein: CASLGTSLGTEQFF
CDR3 DNA: TGTGCCAGCCTCGGGACTAGCTTGGGCACTGAGCAGTTCTTC

clone size: few
V gene: TRBV9
J gene: TRBJ2-7
D gene: .
CDR3 length: 13
CDR3 protein: CASSVDGLYEQYF
CDR3 DNA: TGTGCCAGCAGCGTGGATGGATTATACGAGCAGTACTTC

clone size: .
V gene: TRBV28
J gene: TRBJ1-1
D gene: .
CDR3 length: 12
CDR3 protein: CASTPRNTEAFF
CDR3 DNA: TGTGCCAGCACTCCAAGGAACACTGAAGCTTTCTTT

clone size: .
V gene: TRBV4-1
J gene: TRBJ2-1
D gene: TRBD1
CDR3 length: 15
CDR3 protein: CASSWTGVSYNEQFF
CDR3 DNA: TGCGCCAGCAGCTGGACAGGGGTTTCCTACAATGAGCAGTTCTTC

clone size: few
V gene: TRBV30
J gene: TRBJ1-1
D gene: .
CDR3 length: 13
CDR3 protein: CAWSKSVNTEAFF
CDR3 DNA: TGTGCCTGGAGTAAGTCAGTGAACACTGAAGCTTTCTTT

clone size: .
V gene: TRBV10-2
J gene: TRBJ2-7
D gene: .
CDR3 length: 13
CDR3 protein: CASSAGGGYEQYF
CDR3 DNA: TGCGCCAGCAGTGCTGGGGGAGGCTACGAGCAGTACTTC

clone size: .
V gene: TRBV6-1
J gene: TRBJ2-1
D gene: .
CDR3 length: 11
CDR3 protein: CASSEEHEQFF
CDR3 DNA: TGTGCCAGCAGTGAAGAGCATGAGCAGTTCTTC

clone size: .
V gene: TRBV29-1
J gene: TRBJ1-2
D gene: TRBD1
CDR3 length: 13
CDR3 protein: CSVTRGDRDGYTF
CDR3 DNA: TGCAGCGTCACCCGGGGGGACAGGGATGGCTACACCTTC

clone size: .
V gene: TRBV6-5
J gene: TRBJ1-1
D gene: .
CDR3 length: 14
CDR3 protein: CASRSDSMRTEAFF
CDR3 DNA: TGTGCCAGCAGATCGGACTCAATGAGGACTGAAGCTTTCTTT

clone size: few
V gene: TRBV14
J gene: TRBJ2-7
D gene: .
CDR3 length: 14
CDR3 protein: CASSLRGASYEQYF
CDR3 DNA: TGTGCCAGCAGCCTCCGGGGTGCAAGTTACGAGCAGTACTTC

clone size: .
V gene: TRBV2
J gene: TRBJ1-3
D gene: .
CDR3 length: 16
CDR3 protein: CASSPMGQVPGNTIYF
CDR3 DNA: TGTGCCAGCAGTCCGATGGGGCAAGTTCCGGGAAACACCATATATTTT

clone size: .
V gene: TRBV11-2
J gene: TRBJ2-5
D gene: .
CDR3 length: 11
CDR3 protein: CASSLGETQYF
CDR3 DNA: TGTGCCAGCAGCTTAGGAGAGACCCAGTACTTC

clone size: .
V gene: TRBV28
J gene: TRBJ1-2
D gene: TRBD1
CDR3 length: 12
CDR3 protein: CASTPGGYGYTF
CDR3 DNA: TGTGCCAGCACTCCAGGGGGCTATGGCTACACCTTC

clone size: medium-sized
V gene: TRBV7-8
J gene: TRBJ1-1
D gene: TRBD1
CDR3 length: 14
CDR3 protein: CASIVDRVGTEAFF
CDR3 DNA: TGTGCCAGCATTGTCGACAGGGTGGGGACTGAAGCTTTCTTT

clone size: .
V gene: TRBV27
J gene: TRBJ1-2
D gene: TRBD1
CDR3 length: 16
CDR3 protein: CASSSGTAVVSHGYTF
CDR3 DNA: TGTGCCAGCAGCTCCGGGACAGCGGTAGTGAGTCATGGCTACACCTTC

clone size: few
V gene: TRBV29-1
J gene: TRBJ2-1
D gene: .
CDR3 length: 15
CDR3 protein: CSVEERGYSSNEQFF
CDR3 DNA: TGCAGCGTTGAGGAGCGAGGGTACTCGTCCAATGAGCAGTTCTTC

clone size: .
V gene: TRBV2
J gene: TRBJ2-5
D gene: .
CDR3 length: 15
CDR3 protein: CASSESREGRETQYF
CDR3 DNA: TGTGCCAGCAGTGAATCCCGGGAAGGGCGGGAGACCCAGTACTTC